This T cell receptor beta chain was sequenced in a study of T cell repertoires in ileal Crohn's disease. Time point described: proximal margin of the surgical specimen (macroscopically non-inflamed). The CDR3 runs 14 residues. The germline V gene has CDR1 SGHNT and CDR2 YENEEA. With 5 bases removed from V and 8 bases from J, the gap between germline ends came to 16 bases. TCRdb's table, derived via immunoSEQ multiplex PCR, lists solely in-frame clones and lacks some. The data contain 5,700 or so clones, around 84% of them singletons. The material sequenced was ileal tissue. The V gene is TRBV11-3, the J gene TRBJ2-1, with a tentative D call TRBD2 (5 bases). The sequence was collected from an adult with Crohn's disease. The CDR3 here is CASSIGRVGDEQFF. DNA for the CDR3: TGTGCCAGCAGCATTGGTAGGGTGGGAGATGAGCAGTTCTTC.